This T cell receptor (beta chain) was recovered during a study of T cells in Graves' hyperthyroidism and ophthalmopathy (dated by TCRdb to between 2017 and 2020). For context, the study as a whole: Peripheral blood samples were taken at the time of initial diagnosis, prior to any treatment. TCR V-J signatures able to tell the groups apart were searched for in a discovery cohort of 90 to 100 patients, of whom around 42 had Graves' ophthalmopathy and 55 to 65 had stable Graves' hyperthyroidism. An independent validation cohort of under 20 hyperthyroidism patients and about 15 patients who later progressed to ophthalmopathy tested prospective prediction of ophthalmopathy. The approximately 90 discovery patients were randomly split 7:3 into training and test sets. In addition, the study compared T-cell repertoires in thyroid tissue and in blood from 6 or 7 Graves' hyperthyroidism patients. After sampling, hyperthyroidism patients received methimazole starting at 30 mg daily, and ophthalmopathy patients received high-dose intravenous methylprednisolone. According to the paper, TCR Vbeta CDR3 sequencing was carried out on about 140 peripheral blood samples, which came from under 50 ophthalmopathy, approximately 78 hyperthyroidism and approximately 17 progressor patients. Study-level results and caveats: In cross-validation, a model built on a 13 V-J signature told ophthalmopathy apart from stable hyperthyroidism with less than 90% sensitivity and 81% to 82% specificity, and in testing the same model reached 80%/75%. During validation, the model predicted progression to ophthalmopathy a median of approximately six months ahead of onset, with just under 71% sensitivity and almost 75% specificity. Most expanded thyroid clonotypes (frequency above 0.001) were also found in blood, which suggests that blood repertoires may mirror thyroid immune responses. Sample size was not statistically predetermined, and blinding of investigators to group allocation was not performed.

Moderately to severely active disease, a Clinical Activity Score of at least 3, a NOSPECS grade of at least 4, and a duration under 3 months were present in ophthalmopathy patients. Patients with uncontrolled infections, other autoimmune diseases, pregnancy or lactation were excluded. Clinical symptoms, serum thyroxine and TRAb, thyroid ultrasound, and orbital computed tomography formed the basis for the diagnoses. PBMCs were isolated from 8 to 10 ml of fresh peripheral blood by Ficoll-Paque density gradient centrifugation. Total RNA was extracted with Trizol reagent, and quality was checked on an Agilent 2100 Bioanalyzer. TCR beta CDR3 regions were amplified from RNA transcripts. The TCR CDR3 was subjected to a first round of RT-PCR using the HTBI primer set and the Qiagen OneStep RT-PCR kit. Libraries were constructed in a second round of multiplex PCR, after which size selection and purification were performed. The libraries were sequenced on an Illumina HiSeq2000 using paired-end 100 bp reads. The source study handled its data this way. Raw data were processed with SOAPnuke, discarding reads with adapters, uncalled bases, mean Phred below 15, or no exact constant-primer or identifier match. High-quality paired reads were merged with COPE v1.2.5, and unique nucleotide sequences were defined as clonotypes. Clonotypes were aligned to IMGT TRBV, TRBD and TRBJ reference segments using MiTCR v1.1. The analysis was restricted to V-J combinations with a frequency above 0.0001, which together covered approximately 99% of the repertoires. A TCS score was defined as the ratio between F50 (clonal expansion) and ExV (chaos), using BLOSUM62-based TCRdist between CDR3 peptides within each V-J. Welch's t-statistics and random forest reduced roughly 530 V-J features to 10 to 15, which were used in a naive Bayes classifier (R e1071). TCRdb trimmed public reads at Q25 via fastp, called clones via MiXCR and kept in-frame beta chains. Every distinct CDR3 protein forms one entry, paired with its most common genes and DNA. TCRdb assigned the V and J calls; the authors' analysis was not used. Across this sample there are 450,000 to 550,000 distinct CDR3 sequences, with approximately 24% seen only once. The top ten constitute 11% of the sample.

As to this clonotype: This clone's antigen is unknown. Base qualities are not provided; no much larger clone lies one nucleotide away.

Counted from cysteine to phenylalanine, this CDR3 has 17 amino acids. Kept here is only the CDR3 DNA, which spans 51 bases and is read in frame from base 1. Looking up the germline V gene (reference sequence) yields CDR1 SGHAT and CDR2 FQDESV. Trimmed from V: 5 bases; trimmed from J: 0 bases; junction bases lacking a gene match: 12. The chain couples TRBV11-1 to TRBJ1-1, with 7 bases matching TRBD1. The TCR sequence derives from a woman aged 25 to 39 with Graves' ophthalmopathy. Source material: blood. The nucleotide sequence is TGTGCCAGCAGCCCAAGGGGGCAAGTCCTCATGAACACTGAAGCTTTCTTT. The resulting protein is CASSPRGQVLMNTEAFF.